The 3 T cell receptor beta chains reported below all come from one sample, sequenced in a study of post-analysis software for immune sequencing data. These receptors have no identified antigens. Presence of unique molecular identifiers characterized the TCR beta cDNA libraries. Via MiXCR, TCRdb re-called the PCR reads, giving one row per CDR3 protein. Of 600,000 to 700,000 distinct CDR3 sequences detected, more than 50% appear once; the ten largest clones hold approximately 10%. Study observations and caveats: Among four to six TRBV segments more frequent in patients than controls were TRBV5-6, TRBV5-1 and TRBV20-1.

Sample: blood. Receptors were obtained from a girl aged 2 to 9 with multiple sclerosis.

The chain uses TRBV5-1 and TRBJ2-1, with 7 bases identical to TRBD2. This CDR3 is built from 17 residues. Trimming cost V 2 bases and J 0 bases; bases outside gene matches: 8. Germline V lookup: CDR1 SGHRS, CDR2 YFSETQ. CDR3 coding DNA: TGCGCCAGCAGCTTCCGACTAGCCCTTTACTCCTACAATGAGCAGTTCTTC. Amino acid sequence: CASSFRLALYSYNEQFF.

The gene calls are TRBV6-6 and TRBJ2-3, with TRBD1 matching 10 bases. The CDR3 has 16 residues. Germline CDR1 MNHNY, CDR2 SVGAGI (reference sequence). V shed 8 bases and J 3 bases; nucleotides not matched to a gene: 11. This CDR3 reads CASLSSGQGSTDTQYF. CDR3 in DNA: TGTGCCAGCCTATCTTCGGGACAGGGGAGTACAGATACGCAGTATTTT.

The rearrangement links TRBV10-3 to TRBJ1-2, with D possibly matching TRBD1 (6 bases). Trimming took off 0 bases at V and 4 bases at J, with 9 bases between the two ends. Germline V gives CDR1 ENHRY, CDR2 SYGVKD. The CDR3 runs 14 residues. The CDR3 coding sequence is TGTGCCATCAGTGAGTCCGACAGGCCCTATGGCTACACCTTC. This gives the protein CAISESDRPYGYTF.